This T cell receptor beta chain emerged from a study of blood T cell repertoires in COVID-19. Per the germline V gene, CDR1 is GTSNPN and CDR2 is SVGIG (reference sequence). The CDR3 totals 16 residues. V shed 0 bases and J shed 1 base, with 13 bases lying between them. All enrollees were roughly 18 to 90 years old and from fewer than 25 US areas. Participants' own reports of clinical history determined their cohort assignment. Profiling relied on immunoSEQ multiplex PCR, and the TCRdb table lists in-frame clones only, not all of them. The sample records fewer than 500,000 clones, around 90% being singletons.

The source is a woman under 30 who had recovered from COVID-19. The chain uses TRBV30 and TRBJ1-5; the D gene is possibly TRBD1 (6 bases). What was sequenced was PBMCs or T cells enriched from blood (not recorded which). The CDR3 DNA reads TGTGCCTGGAGTGTACGGGGGGCAGGGAGCAATCAGCCCCAGCATTTT. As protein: CAWSVRGAGSNQPQHF.